One sample yielded the 3 T cell receptor beta chains listed below, sequenced in a study of identical twins. TCRdb fed the 5' RACE reads into MiXCR, producing one record per CDR3 protein. This sample has about 890,000 distinct CDR3 sequences, with 12% found just once. Another study also made use of these data, one on yellow fever vaccine responses in identical twins.

The material sequenced was PBMCs. The receptors come from a young woman in good health.

The rearrangement uses TRBV20-1 and TRBJ2-2, with 10 bases matching TRBD2. After removal of 6 bases from V and 4 bases from J, the junction contained 8 bases not matched to a gene. The germline CDR1 and CDR2 sequences are DFQATT and SNEGSKA (reference sequence). The CDR3 consists of 15 residues. The CDR3, as DNA: TGCAGTGCCCCCCTTAGCGGGAGGAGCACCGGGGAGCTGTTTTTT. Translating gives CSAPLSGRSTGELFF.

This clonotype appeared a few times. The chain recombines TRBV29-1 with TRBJ2-3; tentatively, D is TRBD1 (6 bases). The ends were cut back, 4 bases at V and 1 base at J, with 12 bases in the middle. This CDR3 comprises 14 residues. The germline gives CDR1 SQVTM, CDR2 ANQGSEA. For the CDR3, the DNA is TGCAGCGTTGTAGCCAGGGGTGGCACAGATACGCAGTATTTT. Translation gives CSVVARGGTDTQYF.

This clonotype was detected ten times or more. V is TRBV28 and J is TRBJ1-6; no clear D. V lost 2 bases to trimming and J lost 5 bases, with 10 bases between them. Germline V gene data show CDR1 as MDHEN and CDR2 as SYDVKM. This CDR3 comprises 15 residues. The CDR3 protein is CASSLVTPNNSPLHF. CDR3 DNA sequence: TGTGCCAGCAGTTTAGTAACACCGAATAATTCACCCCTCCACTTT. Supplemented by reference TRBV28 and TRBJ1-6, the full variable domain reads DVKVTQSSRYLVKRTGEKVFLECVQDMDHENMFWYRQDPGLGLRLIYFSYDVKMKEKGDIPEGYSVSREKKERFSLILESASTNQTSMYLCASSLVTPNNSPLHFGNGTRLTVT.